Each of the 21 T cell receptor beta chains below was sequenced from the same sample in a study of blood T cell repertoires in COVID-19 (TCRdb year 2020). The library was generated by the immunoSEQ multiplex PCR assay. TCRdb provides this immuneACCESS table in a form limited to in-frame rearrangements. Some clones are lacking; in checked studies, under half of them reflect an unresolved V gene, and why the rest are absent is not known. Counted in this sample were tens of thousands of clones; 85% to 90% of them appeared once. The top ten clones comprise around 27% of the sample. The sample was peripheral blood. The receptors originated from a human donor in a cohort sampled during active COVID-19.

The CDR3 coding sequence is TGTGCCAGCAGCTTACAGGGGGGATCGGGGGCCAACGTCCTGACTTTC. This sequence encodes CASSLQGGSGANVLTF. The V and J genes are TRBV7-8 and TRBJ2-6, with D perhaps matching TRBD1 (7 bases). Trimming removed 2 bases from V and 4 bases from J, with 12 bases in between. CDR3 length: 16 residues. The V gene's germline CDR1 is SGHVS and CDR2 FQNEAQ.

The rearrangement uses TRBV29-1 and TRBJ1-1; 7 positions agree with TRBD1. Germline trimming cut 4 bases from V and 10 bases from J; bases unmatched to any gene: 18. CDR3 length: 15 amino acids. Germline V gene data show CDR1 as SQVTM and CDR2 as ANQGSEA. CDR3 DNA: TGCAGCGTTGCCATACAGGGGCGGGGCAGCTCTCGAGCTTTCTTT. Amino acids: CSVAIQGRGSSRAFF.

The V gene is TRBV6-6, the J gene TRBJ1-1, with D maybe TRBD1 (5 bases). Trimming stripped 3 bases from V and 4 bases from J, with 15 bases between. The CDR3 is 15 residues long. In germline, CDR1 is MNHNY, CDR2 SVGAGI (reference sequence). The CDR3 spells CASSYPQGSATEAFF. CDR3 bases: TGTGCCAGCAGTTATCCCCAGGGCAGCGCCACTGAAGCTTTCTTT.

This chain joins TRBV5-6 and TRBJ2-7; 8 bases match TRBD1. V lost 3 bases and J lost 5; bases outside the gene matches: 13. The germline V gene encodes CDR1 SGHDT and CDR2 YYEEEE. This CDR3 has 16 residues. DNA of the CDR3: TGTGCCAGCAGCTGGGGACAGGTTGCCCCGGGCCACGAGCAGTACGTC. It specifies CASSWGQVAPGHEQYV.

This clone was found a few times. This chain links TRBV5-6 with TRBJ2-2, with 11 nucleotides matching TRBD2. CDR1 is SGHDT and CDR2 is YYEEEE in the germline V gene. V was clipped by 0 bases and J by 2 bases; unmatched bases: 3. There are 17 residues in the CDR3. The CDR3 region is CASSLASGGTNTGELFF. CDR3 sequence (DNA): TGTGCCAGCAGCTTGGCTAGCGGGGGGACCAACACCGGGGAGCTGTTTTTT.

The J gene is TRBJ2-7, the V gene TRBV6-4; TRBD1 is a possible D gene (5 bases). The CDR3 has 17 amino acids. Germline V gives CDR1 MRHNA, CDR2 SNTAGT. V dropped 6 bases and J dropped 0 bases, with 21 bases sitting between them. The CDR3 protein is CASSPPLLRQGSYEQYV. The DNA for the CDR3 is TGTGCCAGCAGCCCCCCGTTGCTGCGCCAGGGCTCCTACGAGCAGTACGTC.

The chain joins TRBV24-1 to TRBJ2-1; the match to TRBD2 covers 8 bases. This CDR3 is 16 amino acids long. Trimming took 1 base from V and 2 from J; bases not matched to a gene: 3. Germline V gives CDR1 KGHDR, CDR2 SFDVKD. The CDR3 here is CATSDFTSGAYNEQFF. For the CDR3, the DNA is TGTGCCACCAGTGATTTTACTAGCGGAGCCTACAATGAGCAGTTCTTC.

The chain joins TRBV30 to TRBJ1-6, with 9 bases aligning to TRBD1. Germline-derived CDR1 and CDR2 are GTSNPN and SVGIG (reference sequence). V shed 3 bases, J shed 9 bases, and the junction held 6 bases outside the gene matches. This CDR3 spans 14 amino acids. CDR3 sequence reads: CAWRSRQGGSPLHF. CDR3 in DNA: TGTGCCTGGAGGTCGAGACAGGGGGGTTCACCCCTCCACTTT. The full variable domain, rest sourced from reference TRBV30 and TRBJ1-6, is SQTIHQWPATLVQPVGSPLSLECTVEGTSNPNLYWYRQAAGRGLQLLFYSVGIGQISSEVPQNLSASRPQDRQFILSSKKLLLSDSGFYLCAWRSRQGGSPLHFGNGTRLTVT.

A single count supports this clone. The V gene is TRBV7-3, the J gene TRBJ2-5; 7 bases line up with TRBD2. Germline CDR1 and CDR2: SGHTA and FQGTGA. There are 17 residues in the CDR3. V gave up 2 bases and J gave up 5 bases; unmatched junction bases: 14. CDR3 protein: CASSLGVGGRGSETQYF. Here the CDR3 DNA reads TGTGCCAGCAGCTTAGGCGTCGGCGGGAGAGGATCGGAGACCCAGTACTTC.

V and J are TRBV24-1 and TRBJ2-6, with D unclear. The CDR3 consists of 15 residues. The germline V gene encodes CDR1 KGHDR and CDR2 SFDVKD. With 3 bases removed from V and 4 bases from J, the gap between germline ends came to 9 bases. This CDR3 is CATSDRSGGANVLTF. The CDR3 bases are TGTGCCACCAGTGATAGGAGTGGGGGGGCCAACGTCCTGACTTTC.

The chain is built from TRBV27 and TRBJ1-1; maybe TRBD1 (6 bases). The V end lost 2 bases, the J end lost 5 bases, and 18 bases lay between the germline ends. The CDR3 loop spans 16 amino acids. CDR1 is MNHEY and CDR2 is SMNVEV in the germline V gene (reference sequence). This chain's CDR3 is CASSLGASGGRTEAFF. The CDR3 coding sequence is TGTGCCAGCAGTTTAGGAGCTTCTGGGGGCCGGACTGAAGCTTTCTTT.

The chain joins TRBV18 to TRBJ2-1, with TRBD2 as a possible D gene (6 bases). The CDR3 totals 13 residues. Germline assignment: CDR1 KGHSH and CDR2 LQKENI. V was shortened by 1 base and J by 9 bases, with 10 bases between the two germline ends. The CDR3 spells CASSPRGESEQFF. CDR3 DNA: TGTGCCAGCTCACCACGGGGGGAAAGTGAGCAGTTCTTC. The complete variable domain, with remaining parts taken from reference TRBV18 and TRBJ2-1, reads NAGVMQNPRHLVRRRGQEARLRCSPMKGHSHVYWYRQLPEEGLKFMVYLQKENIIDESGMPKERFSAEFPKEGPSILRIQQVVRGDSAAYFCASSPRGESEQFFGPGTRLTVL.

The chain couples TRBV7-2 to TRBJ2-5, with 8 positions matching TRBD1. Looked up from germline, CDR1 is SGHTA and CDR2 is FQGNSA. The CDR3 contains 13 residues. The trim removed 6 bases at V and 4 bases at J, leaving 4 bases unmatched. The DNA for the CDR3 is TGTGCCAGCAGTAAGGACAGGGCAGAGACCCAGTACTTC. Translation gives CASSKDRAETQYF.

This sequence joins TRBV4-1 and TRBJ1-1; D is ambiguous. This CDR3 is built from 14 residues. V lost 3 bases, J lost 2 bases, and 10 bases lay in between. From germline, CDR1 is MGHRA and CDR2 YSYEKL. CDR3 amino acids: CASSQAGFNTEAFF. The CDR3 bases are TGCGCCAGCAGCCAGGCCGGGTTTAACACTGAAGCTTTCTTT.

V usage is TRBV28 and J usage is TRBJ2-1, with TRBD1 matching over 7 bases. Trimming removed 6 bases from V and 7 bases from J; junction bases left unmatched: 12. This CDR3 is built from 15 residues. CDR1 and CDR2 from the germline V gene are MDHEN and SYDVKM. CDR3 residues: CASSLVGAQGNEQFF. CDR3 DNA: TGTGCCAGCAGCCTAGTGGGAGCACAGGGGAATGAGCAGTTCTTC.

This clone was detected a few times. The V gene is TRBV18, the J gene TRBJ1-1; 8 bases match TRBD1. Germline values: CDR1 KGHSH, CDR2 LQKENI. The trim removed 1 base at V and 4 bases at J, leaving 5 bases unmatched. The CDR3 consists of 15 residues. The CDR3 DNA follows: TGTGCCAGCTCACCACGGGGACAGGCCTCCACTGAAGCTTTCTTT. Residues: CASSPRGQASTEAFF.

V and J are TRBV11-3 and TRBJ2-1; 7 nucleotides line up with TRBD1. The CDR3 is 14 residues long. In germline, CDR1 is SGHNT, CDR2 YENEEA. Unmatched junction bases numbered 10, after V lost 5 bases and J lost 9 bases. CDR3 protein: CASSPRQGGSEQFF. The CDR3 DNA sequence: TGTGCCAGCAGCCCCCGACAGGGTGGGAGTGAGCAGTTCTTC. Complete variable domain (other parts from reference TRBV11-3 and TRBJ2-1): EAGVVQSPRYKIIEKKQPVAFWCNPISGHNTLYWYLQNLGQGPELLIRYENEEAVDDSQLPKDRFSAERLKGVDSTLKIQPAELGDSAVYLCASSPRQGGSEQFFGPGTRLTVL.

V gene TRBV5-4 combines with J gene TRBJ2-7; 9 bases match TRBD2. The junction had 8 bases not matched to a gene; V was cut back by 2 bases and J by 2 bases. This CDR3 is built from 16 residues. The germline V gene encodes CDR1 SGHNT and CDR2 YYREEE (reference sequence). CDR3 in amino acids: CASSLGGGARAYEQYF. For the CDR3, the DNA is TGTGCCAGCAGCTTAGGCGGGGGGGCCAGGGCCTACGAGCAGTACTTC.

This sequence joins TRBV5-1 and TRBJ2-7; 8 bases are shared with TRBD1. Germline V lookup: CDR1 SGHRS, CDR2 YFSETQ. The CDR3 contains 15 residues. V shed 1 base, J shed 3 bases, and the junction held 6 bases outside the gene matches. The CDR3 DNA reads as TGCGCCAGCAGCTTGTTTGGACAGGGAGGCTACGAGCAGTACTTC. Amino acids: CASSLFGQGGYEQYF.

This chain uses TRBV7-6 with TRBJ1-1; 7 bases align to TRBD1. The germline V gene encodes CDR1 SGHVS and CDR2 FNYEAQ. CDR3 length: 15 residues. Trimming cost V 2 bases and J 0 bases; bases outside gene matches: 3. The CDR3 here is CASSLRQGMNTEAFF. Written as DNA, the CDR3 is TGTGCCAGCAGCTTACGACAGGGCATGAACACTGAAGCTTTCTTT.

The rearrangement uses TRBV11-3 and TRBJ2-2; TRBD2 agrees at 9 bases. This CDR3 is 18 amino acids long. V lost 3 bases and J lost 6; bases outside the gene matches: 14. The germline V gene encodes CDR1 SGHNT and CDR2 YENEEA. The CDR3 DNA reads as TGTGCCAGCAGCTTGCGGGGGGGCGCGGCGGGAAAACCCGGGGAGCTGTTTTTT. Its protein product is CASSLRGGAAGKPGELFF.